This T cell receptor (beta chain) was observed in a study of shared clonotypes between healthy human individuals. General study points: Only blood was sampled; tissue repertoires likely differ. A generally larger estimated richness was seen in naive subsets than in memory subsets.

Comments on this clone: The target antigen is unknown.

Naive CD8 populations comprised CD45RO-negative cells positively selected for CCR7, excluding terminally differentiated effector memory CD45RA+ cells. Repertoires were generated with immunoSEQ multiplex PCR, while TCRdb's copy carries only in-frame clones and drops some. The sample has about 1,900,000 clones, about 95% seen once; the top ten hold roughly 1%. Germline lookup yields CDR1 SGHVS and CDR2 FQNEAQ. Germline trimming cut 6 bases from V and 5 bases from J; bases unmatched to any gene: 12. The CDR3 length is 16 residues. The sequenced sample consisted of naive CD8+ T cells sorted from blood. This TCR derives from a man aged 18 to 35 in good health. The chain combines TRBV7-8 with TRBJ2-5; 10 positions agree with TRBD1. The CDR3 spells CASSSWRDRGRETQYF. CDR3 DNA: TGTGCCAGCAGTTCGTGGAGGGACAGGGGAAGGGAGACCCAGTACTTC.